This TCR beta chain is from a study of neurological immune-mediated disorders. The CDR3 extends over 17 amino acids. CDR1 is MGHRA and CDR2 is YSYEKL in the germline V gene. Trimming removed 3 bases at V and 4 bases at J, with 16 bases between. It was by 5'RACE with 10-nucleotide random UMIs that the cDNA was made. Each CDR3 protein is one row after TCRdb ran MiXCR on the 5' RACE reads. This sample has some 42,000 distinct CDR3 sequences; 11% occur once, and the top ten carry 3.5% to 4%. Around 950,000 sorted CD4+ or CD8+ T cells made each library. This clonotype was recorded many times. Antigen: not known. Study-wide points: Whereas HTLV-1-associated myelopathy showed the most TCR clonal expansion, multiple sclerosis showed the least, with levels below those of healthy controls.

V is TRBV4-1 and J is TRBJ1-6; possibly TRBD1 for D (5 bases). The sequenced sample consisted of CD4+ T cells from blood. The receptor's source is a woman aged 25 to 39 with HTLV-1-associated myelopathy (HAM/TSP). Written as DNA, the CDR3 is TGCGCCAGCAGCCAGGACCGACGACAGATTTATAATTCACCCCTCCACTTT. It specifies CASSQDRRQIYNSPLHF.